This T cell receptor beta chain was identified during a study of vaccination effects on CD4 cells after COVID-19. Assay: immunoSEQ multiplex PCR; the TCRdb copy retains only in-frame clones and omits some. This table has about 14,000 clones, roughly 80% appearing once. With regard to this clone: The antigen is unknown.

ViraFEST assay sequencing came after antigen-specific CD4+ T cells were expanded with viral peptide pools. Following culture for more than 9 days, CD4+ T cells were isolated. PCR confirmed that the person was infected with SARS-CoV-2 between March and December 2020. Vaccination of participants consisted of two doses of either the BNT162b2 or mRNA-1273 vaccine. CDR1 LGHNA and CDR2 YNFKEQ come from the germline V gene. The CDR3 extends over 14 amino acids. V lost 4 bases and J lost 10, with 16 bases in between. This chain connects TRBV4-2 to TRBJ1-4; D perhaps matches TRBD1 (6 bases). The input for sequencing was CD4+ T cells from PBMCs cultured with HCoV-NL63 spike peptides, taken after COVID-19 vaccination. This clonotype was sampled from a human donor who had a prior SARS-CoV-2 infection. The CDR3 here is CASSPIPQGLKLFF. CDR3 DNA: TGTGCCAGCAGCCCCATCCCACAGGGTTTAAAACTGTTTTTT.